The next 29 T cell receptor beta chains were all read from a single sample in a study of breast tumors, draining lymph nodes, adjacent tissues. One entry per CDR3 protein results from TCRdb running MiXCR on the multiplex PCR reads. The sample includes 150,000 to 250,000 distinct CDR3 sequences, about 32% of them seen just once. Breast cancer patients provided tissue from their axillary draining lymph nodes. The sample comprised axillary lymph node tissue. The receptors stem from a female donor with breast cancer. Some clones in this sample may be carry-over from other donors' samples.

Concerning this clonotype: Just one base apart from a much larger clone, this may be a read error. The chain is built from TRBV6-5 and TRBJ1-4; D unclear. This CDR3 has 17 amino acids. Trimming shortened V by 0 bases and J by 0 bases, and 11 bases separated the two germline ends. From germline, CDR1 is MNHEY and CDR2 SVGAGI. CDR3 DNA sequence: TGTGCCAGCAGTTACTCTTGGTCGGCAGCAACTAATGAAAAACTGTTTTTT. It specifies CASSYSWSAATNEKLFF.

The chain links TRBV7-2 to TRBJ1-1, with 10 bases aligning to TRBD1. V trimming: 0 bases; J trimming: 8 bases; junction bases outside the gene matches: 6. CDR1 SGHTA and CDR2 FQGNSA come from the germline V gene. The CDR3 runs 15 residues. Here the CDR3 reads CASSLAGTGANEAFF. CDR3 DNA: TGTGCCAGCAGCTTAGCCGGGACAGGGGCTAACGAAGCTTTCTTT.

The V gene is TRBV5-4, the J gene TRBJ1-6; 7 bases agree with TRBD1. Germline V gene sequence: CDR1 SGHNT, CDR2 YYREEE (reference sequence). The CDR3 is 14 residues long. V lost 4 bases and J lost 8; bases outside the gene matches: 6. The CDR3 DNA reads TGTGCCAGCAGCATAGGGGGCAGTTATTCACCCCTCCACTTT. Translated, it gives CASSIGGSYSPLHF.

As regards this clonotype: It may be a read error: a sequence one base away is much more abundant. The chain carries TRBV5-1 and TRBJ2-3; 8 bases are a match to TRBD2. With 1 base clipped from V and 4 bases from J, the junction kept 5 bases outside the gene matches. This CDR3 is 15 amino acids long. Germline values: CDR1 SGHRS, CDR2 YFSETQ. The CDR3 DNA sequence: TGCGCCAGCAGCTTGACGGGAGGGCCCTCAGATACGCAGTATTTT. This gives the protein CASSLTGGPSDTQYF.

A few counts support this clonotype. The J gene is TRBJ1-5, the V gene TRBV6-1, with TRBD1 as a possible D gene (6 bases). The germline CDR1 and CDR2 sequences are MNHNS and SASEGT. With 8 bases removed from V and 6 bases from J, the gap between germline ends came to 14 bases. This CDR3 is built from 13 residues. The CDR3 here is CASEGGGGQPQHF. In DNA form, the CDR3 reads TGTGCCAGCGAGGGGGGAGGGGGTCAGCCCCAGCATTTT.

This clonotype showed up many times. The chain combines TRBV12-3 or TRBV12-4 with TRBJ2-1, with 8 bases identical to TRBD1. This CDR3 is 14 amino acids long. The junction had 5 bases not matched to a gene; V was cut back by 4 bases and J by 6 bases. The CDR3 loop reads CASSSWTGINEQFF. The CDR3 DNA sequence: TGTGCCAGCAGTTCTTGGACAGGGATCAATGAGCAGTTCTTC.

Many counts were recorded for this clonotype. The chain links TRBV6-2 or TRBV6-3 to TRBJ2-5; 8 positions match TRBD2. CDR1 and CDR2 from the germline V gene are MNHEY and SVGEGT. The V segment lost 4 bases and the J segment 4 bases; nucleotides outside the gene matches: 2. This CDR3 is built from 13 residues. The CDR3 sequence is CASSSLAGETQYF. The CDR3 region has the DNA TGTGCCAGCAGTTCCCTAGCGGGAGAGACCCAGTACTTC.

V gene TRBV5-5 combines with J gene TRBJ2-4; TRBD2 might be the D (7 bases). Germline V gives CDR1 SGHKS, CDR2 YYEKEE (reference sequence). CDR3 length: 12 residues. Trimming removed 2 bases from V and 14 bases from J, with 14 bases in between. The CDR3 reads CASSFRGGGEYF. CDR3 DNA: TGTGCCAGCAGCTTTCGGGGAGGGGGGGAGTACTTC.

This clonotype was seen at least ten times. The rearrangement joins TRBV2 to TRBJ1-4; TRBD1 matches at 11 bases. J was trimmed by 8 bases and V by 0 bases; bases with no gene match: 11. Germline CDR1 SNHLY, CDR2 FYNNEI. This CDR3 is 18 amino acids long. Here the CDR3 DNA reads TGTGCCAGCAGTGAAGCGCAACATCCGGGACAGGGGGGGGAAAAACTGTTTTTT. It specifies CASSEAQHPGQGGEKLFF.

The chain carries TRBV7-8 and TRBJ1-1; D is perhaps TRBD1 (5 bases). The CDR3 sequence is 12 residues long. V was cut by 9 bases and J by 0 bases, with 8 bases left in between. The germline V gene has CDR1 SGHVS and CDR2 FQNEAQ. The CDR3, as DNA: TGTGCCAGTAGACAGCTGAACACTGAAGCTTTCTTT. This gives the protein CASRQLNTEAFF.

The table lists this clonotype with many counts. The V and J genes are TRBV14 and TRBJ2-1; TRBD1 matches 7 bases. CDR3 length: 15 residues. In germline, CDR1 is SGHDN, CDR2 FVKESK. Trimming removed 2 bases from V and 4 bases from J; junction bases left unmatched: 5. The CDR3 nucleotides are TGTGCCAGCAGCCAAACCCGGGACAGATACAATGAGCAGTTCTTC. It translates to CASSQTRDRYNEQFF.

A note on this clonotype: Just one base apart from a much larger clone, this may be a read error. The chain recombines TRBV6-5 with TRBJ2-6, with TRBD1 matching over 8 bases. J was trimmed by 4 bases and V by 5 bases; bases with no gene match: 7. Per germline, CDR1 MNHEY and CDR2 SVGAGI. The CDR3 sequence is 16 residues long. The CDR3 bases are TGTGCCAGCAGTCCCTCGACAGGGGAAGGGGCCAACGTCCTGACTTTC. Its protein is CASSPSTGEGANVLTF.

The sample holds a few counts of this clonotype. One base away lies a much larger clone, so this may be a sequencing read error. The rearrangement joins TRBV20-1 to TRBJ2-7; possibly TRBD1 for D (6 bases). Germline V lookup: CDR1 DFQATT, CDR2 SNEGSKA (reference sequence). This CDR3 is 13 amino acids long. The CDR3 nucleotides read TGCAGTGCTAGATGGGGGCTCTCCTACGCGCAGTACTTC. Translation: CSARWGLSYAQYF.

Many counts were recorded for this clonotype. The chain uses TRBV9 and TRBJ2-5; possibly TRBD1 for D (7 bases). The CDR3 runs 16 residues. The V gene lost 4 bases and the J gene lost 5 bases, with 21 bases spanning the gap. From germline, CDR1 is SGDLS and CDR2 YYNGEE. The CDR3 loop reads CASSPRIGGRGETQYF. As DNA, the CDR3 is TGTGCCAGCAGCCCAAGGATCGGGGGCAGGGGGGAGACCCAGTACTTC. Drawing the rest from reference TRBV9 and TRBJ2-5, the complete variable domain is DSGVTQTPKHLITATGQRVTLRCSPRSGDLSVYWYQQSLDQGLQFLIQYYNGEERAKGNILERFSAQQFPDLHSELNLSSLELGDSALYFCASSPRIGGRGETQYFGPGTRLLVL.

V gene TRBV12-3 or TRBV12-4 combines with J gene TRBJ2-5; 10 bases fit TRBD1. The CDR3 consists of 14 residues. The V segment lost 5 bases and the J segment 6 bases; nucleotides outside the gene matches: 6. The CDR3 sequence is CASSPAGQGQTQYF. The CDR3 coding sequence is TGTGCCAGCAGTCCGGCGGGACAGGGGCAGACCCAGTACTTC.

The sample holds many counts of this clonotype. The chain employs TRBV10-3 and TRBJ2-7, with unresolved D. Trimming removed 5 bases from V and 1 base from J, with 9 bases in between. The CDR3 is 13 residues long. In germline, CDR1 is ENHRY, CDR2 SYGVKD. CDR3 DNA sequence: TGTGCCATCAGTAAAGGCAGTTCCTACGAGCAGTACTTC. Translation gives CAISKGSSYEQYF.

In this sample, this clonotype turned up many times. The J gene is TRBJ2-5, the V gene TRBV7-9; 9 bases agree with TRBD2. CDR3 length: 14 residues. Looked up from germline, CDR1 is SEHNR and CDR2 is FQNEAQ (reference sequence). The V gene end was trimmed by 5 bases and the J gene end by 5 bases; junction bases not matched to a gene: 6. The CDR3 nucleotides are TGTGCCAGCAGCGCGGGAGGGCCAGTGGAGACCCAGTACTTC. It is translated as CASSAGGPVETQYF.

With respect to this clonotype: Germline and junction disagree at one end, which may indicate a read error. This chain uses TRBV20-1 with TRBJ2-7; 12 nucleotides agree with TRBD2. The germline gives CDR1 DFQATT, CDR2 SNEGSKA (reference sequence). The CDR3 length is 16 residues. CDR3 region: CSARDGTSGSSYEQCF. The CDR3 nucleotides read TGCAGTGCTAGAGACGGGACTAGCGGGTCCTCCTACGAGCAGTGCTTC.

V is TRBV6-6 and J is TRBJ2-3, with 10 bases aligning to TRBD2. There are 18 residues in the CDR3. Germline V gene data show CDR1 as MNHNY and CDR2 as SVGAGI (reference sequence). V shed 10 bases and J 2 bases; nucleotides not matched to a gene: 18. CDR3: CAIQGGLAGASLTDTQYF. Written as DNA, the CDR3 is TGTGCCATCCAAGGGGGCCTAGCGGGAGCCTCTCTCACAGATACGCAGTATTTT.

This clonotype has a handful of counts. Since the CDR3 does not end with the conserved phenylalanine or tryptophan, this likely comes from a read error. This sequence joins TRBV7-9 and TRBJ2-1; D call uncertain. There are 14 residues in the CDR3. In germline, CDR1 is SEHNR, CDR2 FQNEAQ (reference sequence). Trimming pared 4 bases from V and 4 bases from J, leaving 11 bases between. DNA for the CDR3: TGTGCCAGCAGCTCCACTGGGGTTTACAATGAGCAGTTCCTC. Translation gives CASSSTGVYNEQFL.

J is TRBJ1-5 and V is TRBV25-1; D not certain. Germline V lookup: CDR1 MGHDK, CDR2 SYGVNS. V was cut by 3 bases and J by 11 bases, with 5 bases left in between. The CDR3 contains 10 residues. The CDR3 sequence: CASSDPTQHF. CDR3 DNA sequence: TGTGCCAGCAGTGACCCGACCCAGCATTTT.

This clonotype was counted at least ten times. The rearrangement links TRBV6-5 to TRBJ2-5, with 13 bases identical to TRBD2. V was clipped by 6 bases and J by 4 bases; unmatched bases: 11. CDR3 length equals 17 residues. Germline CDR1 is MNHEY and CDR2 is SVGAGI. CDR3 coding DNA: TGTGCCAGCAGACGCGGACTAGCGGGAGTTCAAGGAGAGACCCAGTACTTC. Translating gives CASRRGLAGVQGETQYF.

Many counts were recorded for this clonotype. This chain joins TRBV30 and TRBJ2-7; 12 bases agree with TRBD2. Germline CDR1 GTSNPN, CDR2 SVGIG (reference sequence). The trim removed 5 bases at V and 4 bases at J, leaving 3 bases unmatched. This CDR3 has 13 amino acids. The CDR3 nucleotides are TGTGCCTGGGCTAGCGGGGGGGGGTACGAGCAGTACTTC. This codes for CAWASGGGYEQYF.

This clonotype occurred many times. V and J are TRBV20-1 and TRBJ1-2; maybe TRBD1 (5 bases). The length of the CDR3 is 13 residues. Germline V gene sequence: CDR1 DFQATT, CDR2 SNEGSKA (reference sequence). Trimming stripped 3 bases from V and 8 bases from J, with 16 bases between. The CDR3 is CSARAVGGDGYTF. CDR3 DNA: TGCAGTGCTAGGGCCGTAGGAGGGGACGGCTACACCTTC.

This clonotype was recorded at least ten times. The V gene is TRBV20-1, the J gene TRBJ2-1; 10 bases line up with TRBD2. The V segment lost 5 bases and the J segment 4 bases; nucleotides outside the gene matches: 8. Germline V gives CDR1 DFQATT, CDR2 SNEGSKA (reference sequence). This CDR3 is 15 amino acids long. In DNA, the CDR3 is TGCAGTGCTCACGGACTAGCGGACCCGTACAATGAGCAGTTCTTC. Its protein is CSAHGLADPYNEQFF.

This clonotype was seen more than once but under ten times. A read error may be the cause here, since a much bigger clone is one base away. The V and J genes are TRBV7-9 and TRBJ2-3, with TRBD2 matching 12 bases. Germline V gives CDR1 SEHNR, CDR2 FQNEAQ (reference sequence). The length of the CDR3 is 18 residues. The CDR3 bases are TGTGCCAGCGGTGGTACCGGGACTAGCGGGTCCTACACACATACGCAGTATTTT. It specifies CASGGTGTSGSYTHTQYF.

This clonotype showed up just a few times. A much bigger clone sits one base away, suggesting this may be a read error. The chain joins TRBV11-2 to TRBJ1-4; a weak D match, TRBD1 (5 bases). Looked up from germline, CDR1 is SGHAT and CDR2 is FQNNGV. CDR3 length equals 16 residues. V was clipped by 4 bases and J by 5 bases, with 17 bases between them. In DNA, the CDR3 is TGTGCCAGCAGCTCCCAGACGACAGCGTTGAATGAAAAACTGTTTTTT. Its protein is CASSSQTTALNEKLFF.

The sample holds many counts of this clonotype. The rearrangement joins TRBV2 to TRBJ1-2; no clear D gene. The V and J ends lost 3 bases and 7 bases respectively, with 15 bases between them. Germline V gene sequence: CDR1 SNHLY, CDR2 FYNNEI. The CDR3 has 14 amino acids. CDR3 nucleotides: TGTGCCAGCAGTGAGACGGAGGGCGCAACTGGCTACACCTTC. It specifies CASSETEGATGYTF.

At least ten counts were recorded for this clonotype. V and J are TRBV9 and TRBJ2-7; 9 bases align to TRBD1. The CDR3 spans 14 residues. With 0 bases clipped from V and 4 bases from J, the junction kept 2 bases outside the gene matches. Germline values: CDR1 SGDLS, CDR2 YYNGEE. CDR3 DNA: TGTGCCAGCAGCGTAGAGGGACAGGGTTACGAGCAGTACTTC. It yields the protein CASSVEGQGYEQYF.